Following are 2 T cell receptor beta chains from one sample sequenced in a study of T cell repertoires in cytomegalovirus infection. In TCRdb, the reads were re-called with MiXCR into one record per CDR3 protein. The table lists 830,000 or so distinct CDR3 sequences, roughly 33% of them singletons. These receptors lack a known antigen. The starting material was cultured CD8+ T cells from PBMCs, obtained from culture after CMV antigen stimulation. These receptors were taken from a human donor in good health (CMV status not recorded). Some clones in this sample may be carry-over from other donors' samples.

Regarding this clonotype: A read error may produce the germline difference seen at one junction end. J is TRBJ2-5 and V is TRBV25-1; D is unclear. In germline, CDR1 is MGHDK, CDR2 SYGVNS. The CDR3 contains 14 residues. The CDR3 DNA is TGTGTCAGCAGTGAATATTTCGTGGGGGAGACCCAGTACTTC. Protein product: CVSSEYFVGETQYF. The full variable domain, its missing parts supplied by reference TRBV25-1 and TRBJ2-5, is EADIYQTPRYLVIGTGKKITLECSQTMGHDKMYWYQQDPGMELHLIHYSYGVNSTEKGDLSSESTVSRIRTEHFPLTLESARPSHTSQYLCVSSEYFVGETQYFGPGTRLLVL.

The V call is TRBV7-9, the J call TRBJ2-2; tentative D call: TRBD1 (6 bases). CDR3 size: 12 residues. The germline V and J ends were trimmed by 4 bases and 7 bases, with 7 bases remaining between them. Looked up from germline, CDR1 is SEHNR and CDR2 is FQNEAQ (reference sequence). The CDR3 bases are TGTGCCAGCAGCTCGGACAGCGGGGAGCTGTTTTTT. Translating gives CASSSDSGELFF. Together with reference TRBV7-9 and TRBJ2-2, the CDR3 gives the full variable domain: DTGVSQNPRHKITKRGQNVTFRCDPISEHNRLYWYRQTLGQGPEFLTYFQNEAQLEKSRLLSDRFSAERPKGSFSTLEIQRTEQGDSAMYLCASSSDSGELFFGEGSRLTVL.